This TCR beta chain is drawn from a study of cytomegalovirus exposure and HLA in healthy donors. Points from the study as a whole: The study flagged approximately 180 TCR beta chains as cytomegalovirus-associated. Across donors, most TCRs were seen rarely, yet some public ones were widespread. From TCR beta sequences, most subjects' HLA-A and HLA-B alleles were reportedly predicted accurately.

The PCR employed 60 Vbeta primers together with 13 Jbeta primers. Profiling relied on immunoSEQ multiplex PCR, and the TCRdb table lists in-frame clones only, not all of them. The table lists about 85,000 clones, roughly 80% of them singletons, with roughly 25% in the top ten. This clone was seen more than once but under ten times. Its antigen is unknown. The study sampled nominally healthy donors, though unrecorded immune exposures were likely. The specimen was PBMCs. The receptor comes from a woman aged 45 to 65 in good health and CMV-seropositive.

The CDR3 loop reads CSVGRGQETQYF. The DNA for the CDR3 is TGCAGCGTTGGTAGGGGGCAAGAGACCCAGTACTTC. The chain recombines TRBV29-1 with TRBJ2-5; weak D call: TRBD1 (6 bases). In germline, CDR1 is SQVTM, CDR2 ANQGSEA. This CDR3 is 12 amino acids long. V was clipped by 4 bases and J by 2 bases, with 8 bases between them. Complete variable domain (other parts from reference TRBV29-1 and TRBJ2-5): SAVISQKPSRDICQRGTSLTIQCQVDSQVTMMFWYRQQPGQSLTLIATANQGSEATYESGFVIDKFPISRPNLTFSTLTVSNMSPEDSSIYLCSVGRGQETQYFGPGTRLLVL.